Below, 7 T cell receptor beta chains from the same sample are listed, as sequenced in a study of shared clonotypes between healthy human individuals. Sequencing was performed with immunoSEQ multiplex PCR; in TCRdb, only in-frame clones are kept and a portion is missing. This table holds roughly 500,000 clones, less than 80% found once. The sample was PBMCs. These receptors originate from a woman aged 40-49 years in good health. Some clones in this sample may be carry-over from other donors' samples.

The J gene is TRBJ1-5, the V gene TRBV5-1, with 8 bases aligning to TRBD1. Unmatched junction bases numbered 6, after V lost 4 bases and J lost 6 bases. Germline V CDR1 and CDR2: SGHRS, YFSETQ. The CDR3 loop spans 14 amino acids. This CDR3 reads CASSQAGGSQPQHF. CDR3 bases: TGCGCCAGCAGCCAAGCAGGGGGCAGTCAGCCCCAGCATTTT.

Remarks on this clone: The sample has other DNA sequences that encode this CDR3 too. The chain uses TRBV20-1 and TRBJ2-2; D gene ambiguous. V dropped 6 bases and J dropped 2 bases, with 4 bases sitting between them. This CDR3 spans 11 amino acids. Germline lookup yields CDR1 DFQATT and CDR2 SNEGSKA (reference sequence). DNA for the CDR3: TGCAGTGCCAGAAACACCGGGGAGCTGTTTTTT. Amino acid sequence: CSARNTGELFF.

The rearrangement joins TRBV19 to TRBJ2-7; D is perhaps TRBD1 (5 bases). The CDR3 extends over 14 amino acids. The V end was cut by 3 bases, the J end by 2 bases, with 11 bases between. The germline CDR1 and CDR2 sequences are LNHDA and SQIVND (reference sequence). Written as DNA, the CDR3 is TGTGCCAGTAGTATTTCGTGGACAACCTACGAGCAGTACTTC. Translating gives CASSISWTTYEQYF.

The chain recombines TRBV11-2 with TRBJ1-2, with TRBD1 matching over 9 bases. Germline V gene sequence: CDR1 SGHAT, CDR2 FQNNGV. CDR3 length: 16 residues. With 5 bases clipped from V and 8 bases from J, the junction kept 15 bases outside the gene matches. The CDR3 region is CASSTSGTGLLEGYTF. DNA of the CDR3: TGTGCCAGCAGCACCTCCGGGACAGGGTTATTGGAGGGCTACACCTTC.

There are a few counts of this clone. Other DNA sequences from this sample encode an identical CDR3 as well. The chain employs TRBV5-4 and TRBJ1-3; weak D call: TRBD1 (6 bases). The CDR3 covers 14 residues. CDR1 and CDR2 from the germline V gene are SGHNT and YYREEE (reference sequence). Deletions cut 3 bases from V and 1 base from J, with 8 bases between. CDR3 residues: CASSSRGSGNTIYF. CDR3 bases: TGTGCCAGCAGCTCGAGGGGGTCTGGAAACACCATATATTTT.

The chain carries TRBV30 and TRBJ1-1; no firm D call. Per the germline V gene, CDR1 is GTSNPN and CDR2 is SVGIG (reference sequence). Deletions cut 5 bases from V and 4 bases from J, with 11 bases between. This CDR3 has 12 amino acids. The CDR3 reads CAWGSVFTEAFF. CDR3 coding DNA: TGTGCCTGGGGTTCAGTCTTCACTGAAGCTTTCTTT.

The J gene is TRBJ2-7, the V gene TRBV28; D unresolved. V lost 3 bases, J lost 1 base, and 10 bases lay in between. CDR1 is MDHEN, CDR2 SYDVKM, per germline. The CDR3 is made up of 14 amino acids. The DNA for the CDR3 is TGTGCCAGCAGTTTGCCTCAGCAATCCTACGAGCAGTACTTC. Its protein product is CASSLPQQSYEQYF.